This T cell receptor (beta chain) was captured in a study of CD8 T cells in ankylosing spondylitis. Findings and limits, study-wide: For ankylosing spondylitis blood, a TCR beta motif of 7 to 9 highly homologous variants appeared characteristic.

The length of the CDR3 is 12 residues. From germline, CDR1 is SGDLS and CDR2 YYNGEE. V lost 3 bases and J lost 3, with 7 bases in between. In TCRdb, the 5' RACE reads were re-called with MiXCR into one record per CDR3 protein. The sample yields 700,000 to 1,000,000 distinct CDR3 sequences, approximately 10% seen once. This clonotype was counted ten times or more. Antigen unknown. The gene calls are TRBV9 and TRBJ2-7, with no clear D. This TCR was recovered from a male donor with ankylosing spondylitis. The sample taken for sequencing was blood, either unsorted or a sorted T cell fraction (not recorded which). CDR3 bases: TGTGCCAGCAGCGCAACGGGCTACGAGCAGTACTTC. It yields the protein CASSATGYEQYF.